The next 32 T cell receptor beta chains were all read from a single sample in a study of blood T cell repertoires in COVID-19. TCRdb's table, derived via immunoSEQ multiplex PCR, lists solely in-frame clones and lacks some. The sample consists of hundreds of thousands of clones, about 90% of them appearing once. Sequenced input: PBMCs or T cells enriched from blood (not recorded which). The receptors derive from a man under 40 who had recovered from COVID-19.

The rearrangement uses TRBV28 and TRBJ2-3; D unclear. Trimming pared 4 bases from V and 3 bases from J, leaving 11 bases between. This CDR3 comprises 14 residues. CDR1 is MDHEN, CDR2 SYDVKM, per germline. The CDR3 loop is CASSSGERTDTQYF. CDR3 in DNA: TGTGCCAGCAGTTCAGGCGAAAGGACAGATACGCAGTATTTT.

Concerning this clone: At the DNA level, this CDR3 is encoded by other sequences in the same sample as well. This chain links TRBV19 with TRBJ1-2, with TRBD1 as a possible D gene (5 bases). Trimming stripped 4 bases from V and 0 bases from J, with 6 bases between. The CDR3 covers 13 residues. Germline loops: CDR1 LNHDA, CDR2 SQIVND (reference sequence). The CDR3 protein is CASSRQSNYGYTF. For the CDR3, the DNA is TGTGCCAGTAGTAGACAGTCTAACTATGGCTACACCTTC.

The CDR3 DNA sequence: TGCGCCAGCAGCCAAGGTTCATATGGCTCAGATACGCAGTATTTT. This encodes CASSQGSYGSDTQYF. The J gene is TRBJ2-3, the V gene TRBV4-3; D uncertain. This CDR3 has 15 residues. In germline, CDR1 is LGHNA, CDR2 YSLEER. Trimming removed 1 base at V and 4 bases at J, with 12 bases between.

The chain has TRBV2 and TRBJ2-3, with D perhaps TRBD1 (6 bases). The V end lost 1 base, the J end lost 0 bases, and 11 bases lay between the germline ends. Germline CDR1 SNHLY, CDR2 FYNNEI. The CDR3 runs to 16 residues. The CDR3 region is CASSEGGQRSTDTQYF. CDR3 DNA: TGTGCCAGCAGTGAAGGTGGACAGAGGAGCACAGATACGCAGTATTTT.

This clone was detected once. The genes are TRBV30 and TRBJ2-7; 9 bases agree with TRBD1. The V gene end was trimmed by 7 bases and the J gene end by 3 bases; junction bases not matched to a gene: 10. The CDR3 totals 14 residues. Germline V CDR1 and CDR2: GTSNPN, SVGIG (reference sequence). The CDR3 loop is CASDTGTGNYEQYF. The CDR3 coding sequence is TGTGCCTCCGACACCGGGACAGGGAACTACGAGCAGTACTTC.

The J gene is TRBJ2-5, the V gene TRBV9; D is ambiguous. The CDR3 runs to 15 residues. V lost 5 bases and J 3 bases, leaving 17 bases between the germline ends. From germline, CDR1 is SGDLS and CDR2 YYNGEE. The chain's CDR3 is CASSFREGAEETQYF. The CDR3, as DNA: TGTGCCAGCAGTTTTCGCGAAGGAGCCGAAGAGACCCAGTACTTC. The entire variable domain, with the rest obtained from reference TRBV9 and TRBJ2-5, is as follows: DSGVTQTPKHLITATGQRVTLRCSPRSGDLSVYWYQQSLDQGLQFLIQYYNGEERAKGNILERFSAQQFPDLHSELNLSSLELGDSALYFCASSFREGAEETQYFGPGTRLLVL.

The rearrangement uses TRBV6-2 or TRBV6-3 and TRBJ1-5; 9 nucleotides agree with TRBD1. J was trimmed by 2 bases and V by 5 bases; bases with no gene match: 16. This CDR3 region has 19 residues. Germline V lookup: CDR1 MNHEY, CDR2 SVGEGT. The CDR3 coding sequence is TGTGCCAGCAGTCAAAAACCGGGACAGGGTATCTCGCGCAATCAGCCCCAGCATTTT. Its protein product is CASSQKPGQGISRNQPQHF.

J is TRBJ1-2 and V is TRBV7-2; the D gene is possibly TRBD1 (5 bases). CDR3 length: 13 amino acids. Germline assignment: CDR1 SGHTA and CDR2 FQGNSA. The V end lost 1 base, the J end lost 4 bases, and 7 bases lay between the germline ends. CDR3 sequence (DNA): TGTGCCAGCAGCTTAGACAGGAGCTATGGCTACACCTTC. This sequence encodes CASSLDRSYGYTF.

This clone was seen only once. V gene TRBV27 combines with J gene TRBJ2-1, with 7 bases identical to TRBD1. Germline assignment: CDR1 MNHEY and CDR2 SMNVEV (reference sequence). V gave up 5 bases and J gave up 13 bases; unmatched junction bases: 5. The CDR3 is 11 residues long. CDR3 region: CASSQGTDQFF. CDR3 coding DNA: TGTGCCAGCAGTCAGGGGACAGACCAGTTCTTC.

The genes are TRBV4-1 and TRBJ2-1; 8 bases line up with TRBD1. Germline values: CDR1 MGHRA, CDR2 YSYEKL. V was clipped by 4 bases and J by 1 base; unmatched bases: 0. The CDR3 extends over 14 amino acids. The CDR3 reads CASSRDRSYNEQFF. Here the CDR3 DNA reads TGCGCCAGCAGCCGGGACAGGTCCTACAATGAGCAGTTCTTC.

The chain joins TRBV30 to TRBJ2-7; TRBD2 matches at 9 bases. V trimming: 3 bases; J trimming: 6 bases; junction bases outside the gene matches: 9. This CDR3 is built from 14 residues. Germline CDR1 and CDR2: GTSNPN and SVGIG (reference sequence). Written as DNA, the CDR3 is TGTGCCTGGAGGAGCCTAGCGGGAATTGGCGAGCAGTACTTC. Its protein is CAWRSLAGIGEQYF.

This clone was seen only once. The V and J genes are TRBV4-3 and TRBJ1-3; 9 nucleotides line up with TRBD1. The V segment lost 1 base and the J segment 3 bases; nucleotides outside the gene matches: 10. This CDR3 contains 18 residues. Germline CDR1 LGHNA, CDR2 YSLEER. CDR3 nucleotides: TGCGCCAGCAGCCAAGTTTGGGGACAGGGTAGGGATGGAAACACCATATATTTT. Residues: CASSQVWGQGRDGNTIYF.

This chain joins TRBV24-1 and TRBJ2-7; D is perhaps TRBD1 (6 bases). The V end was cut by 5 bases, the J end by 5 bases, with 15 bases between. The CDR3 has 14 residues. Germline assignment: CDR1 KGHDR and CDR2 SFDVKD. DNA for the CDR3: TGTGCCACCAGTGGCGCAAGGGGGTTCGACGAGCAGTACTTC. Translated, it gives CATSGARGFDEQYF.

The chain is built from TRBV6-5 and TRBJ2-2; 7 nucleotides agree with TRBD2. The junction had 3 bases not matched to a gene; V was cut back by 8 bases and J by 6 bases. CDR3 length: 12 amino acids. The V gene's germline CDR1 is MNHEY and CDR2 SVGAGI. The DNA of the CDR3 is TGTGCCAGCGTCGGGGGGTCCGGGGAGCTGTTTTTT. It translates to CASVGGSGELFF.

The CDR3 DNA is TGTGCTAGTGGTTTGAGCGGGGACTTGCGGGGCTACACCTTC. This codes for CASGLSGDLRGYTF. The chain recombines TRBV12-5 with TRBJ1-2; possible D gene TRBD1, 5 bases. This CDR3 contains 14 residues. Trimming took 2 bases from V and 8 from J, leaving 15 bases between them. Germline CDR1 is LGHNT and CDR2 is FRNRAP.

The rearrangement joins TRBV18 to TRBJ1-2; perhaps TRBD1 as D (5 bases). This CDR3 spans 13 amino acids. Trimming took off 5 bases at V and 8 bases at J, with 15 bases between the two ends. Looked up from germline, CDR1 is KGHSH and CDR2 is LQKENI. DNA of the CDR3: TGTGCCAGCTCATCGACAGTCTACGACGGCTACACCTTC. It yields the protein CASSSTVYDGYTF. The variable domain in full, with the rest retrieved from reference TRBV18 and TRBJ1-2, is NAGVMQNPRHLVRRRGQEARLRCSPMKGHSHVYWYRQLPEEGLKFMVYLQKENIIDESGMPKERFSAEFPKEGPSILRIQQVVRGDSAAYFCASSSTVYDGYTFGSGTRLTVV.

The chain carries TRBV9 and TRBJ2-1; 7 nucleotides agree with TRBD1. This CDR3 contains 17 residues. Germline V gene data show CDR1 as SGDLS and CDR2 as YYNGEE. Trimming at V came to 3 bases and at J to 6 bases, leaving 15 bases not matched to a gene. CDR3 in amino acids: CASSAIDRDSRVNEQFF. The CDR3 DNA is TGTGCCAGCAGCGCAATTGACCGGGACAGTCGGGTCAATGAGCAGTTCTTC. Full variable domain (outside the CDR3, taken from reference TRBV9 and TRBJ2-1): DSGVTQTPKHLITATGQRVTLRCSPRSGDLSVYWYQQSLDQGLQFLIQYYNGEERAKGNILERFSAQQFPDLHSELNLSSLELGDSALYFCASSAIDRDSRVNEQFFGPGTRLTVL.

V and J are TRBV2 and TRBJ1-6, with D tentatively TRBD1 (5 bases). The CDR3 extends over 14 amino acids. The germline V gene has CDR1 SNHLY and CDR2 FYNNEI. V was trimmed by 5 bases and J by 5 bases, leaving 10 bases between them. The CDR3 nucleotides read TGTGCCAGCAGTATCACAGGAGATAATTCACCCCTCCACTTT. This gives the protein CASSITGDNSPLHF.

The chain recombines TRBV12-3 or TRBV12-4 with TRBJ2-7; D unresolved. V was cut by 1 base and J by 4 bases, with 8 bases left in between. The CDR3 consists of 13 residues. The CDR3 loop is CASSLGSGYEQYF. CDR3 DNA sequence: TGTGCCAGCAGTTTAGGGTCCGGTTACGAGCAGTACTTC.

V usage is TRBV27 and J usage is TRBJ2-3; 10 bases match TRBD2. Germline V gene sequence: CDR1 MNHEY, CDR2 SMNVEV (reference sequence). The CDR3 loop spans 15 amino acids. J lost 2 bases, V lost 7 bases, and 6 bases had no gene match. The CDR3 DNA reads TGTGCCAGCACTAAACTAGCGGGACCCACAGATACGCAGTATTTT. This sequence encodes CASTKLAGPTDTQYF.

This sequence joins TRBV27 and TRBJ1-1, with unresolved D. V lost 6 bases and J lost 7, with 18 bases in between. Germline V gene data show CDR1 as MNHEY and CDR2 as SMNVEV (reference sequence). This CDR3 has 14 amino acids. The CDR3 region is CASRPIQIGHEAFF. The DNA for the CDR3 is TGTGCCAGCAGACCGATACAGATAGGCCATGAAGCTTTCTTT.

V is TRBV13 and J is TRBJ1-1; no reliable D call. CDR3 length equals 11 residues. Between the trimmed V and J ends, which lost 5 bases and 1 base, there was a span of 2 bases. The germline CDR1 and CDR2 sequences are PRHDT and FYEKMQ (reference sequence). This CDR3 reads CASSRNTEAFF. CDR3 nucleotides: TGTGCCAGCAGCCGGAACACTGAAGCTTTCTTT.

This chain links TRBV2 with TRBJ2-1; the D gene is possibly TRBD2 (6 bases). The CDR3 totals 14 residues. CDR1 and CDR2 from the germline V gene are SNHLY and FYNNEI. V dropped 5 bases and J dropped 9 bases, with 17 bases sitting between them. The CDR3 is CASSPVGGGVEQFF. For the CDR3, the DNA is TGTGCCAGCAGTCCCGTTGGGGGAGGAGTTGAGCAGTTCTTC.

The genes are TRBV7-9 and TRBJ1-5; 8 positions match TRBD1. J was trimmed by 6 bases and V by 5 bases; bases with no gene match: 9. CDR1 and CDR2 from the germline V gene are SEHNR and FQNEAQ (reference sequence). The CDR3 totals 15 residues. CDR3: CASSLGQGAGQPQHF. Written as DNA, the CDR3 is TGTGCCAGCAGCCTAGGCCAGGGGGCAGGTCAGCCCCAGCATTTT.

This sequence joins TRBV3-1 (or the pseudogene TRBV3-2) and TRBJ2-1; 7 nucleotides agree with TRBD2. The germline CDR1 and CDR2 sequences are LGHDT and YNNKEL (reference sequence). The CDR3 has 16 amino acids. Trimming at V came to 0 bases and at J to 11 bases, leaving 13 bases not matched to a gene. The CDR3 nucleotides read TGTGCCAGCAGCCAAGATTTGCTTCGGGCGGGAGTCAAGCAGTTCTTC. Protein product: CASSQDLLRAGVKQFF.

This clone is a singleton in its sample. The chain employs TRBV7-9 and TRBJ1-2; TRBD1 is a possible D gene (6 bases). V shed 0 bases and J shed 2 bases, with 13 bases lying between them. The length of the CDR3 is 16 residues. Germline CDR1 and CDR2: SEHNR and FQNEAQ (reference sequence). Here the CDR3 DNA reads TGTGCCAGCAGCTTAGCGCGTCAGGGGTCAAACTATGGCTACACCTTC. Protein product: CASSLARQGSNYGYTF.

This clone was seen once. This sequence joins TRBV9 and TRBJ2-3; D is unclear. Between the trimmed V and J ends, which lost 5 bases and 2 bases, there was a span of 9 bases. CDR1 and CDR2 (germline): SGDLS, YYNGEE. The CDR3 is 13 amino acids. The CDR3 DNA reads TGTGCCAGCAGGCAGTTAAACACAGATACGCAGTATTTT. It yields the protein CASRQLNTDTQYF.

The chain recombines TRBV6-5 with TRBJ2-5; TRBD1 matches at 8 bases. The CDR3 sequence is 15 residues long. The V gene end was trimmed by 7 bases and the J gene end by 4 bases; junction bases not matched to a gene: 11. CDR1 is MNHEY, CDR2 SVGAGI, per germline. The CDR3 sequence: CASTQWTGTGETQYF. As DNA, the CDR3 is TGTGCCAGCACCCAATGGACAGGGACGGGAGAGACCCAGTACTTC.

This clone was found once. The rearrangement links TRBV27 to TRBJ2-1; the D gene is possibly TRBD1 (5 bases). CDR1 MNHEY and CDR2 SMNVEV come from the germline V gene (reference sequence). This CDR3 is 12 amino acids long. The V end lost 6 bases, the J end lost 11 bases, and 14 bases lay between the germline ends. CDR3 region: CASRIPGHKQFF. Written as DNA, the CDR3 is TGTGCCAGCAGGATCCCCGGACATAAGCAGTTCTTC.

V is TRBV2 and J is TRBJ1-1, with 7 bases that match TRBD1. Trimming cost V 5 bases and J 5 bases; bases outside gene matches: 11. The CDR3 spans 15 residues. The germline V gene encodes CDR1 SNHLY and CDR2 FYNNEI. The CDR3 sequence is CASSQTGSGGTEAFF. Here the CDR3 DNA reads TGTGCCAGCAGTCAGACAGGGTCCGGAGGGACTGAAGCTTTCTTT. The complete variable domain, with remaining parts taken from reference TRBV2 and TRBJ1-1, reads EPEVTQTPSHQVTQMGQEVILRCVPISNHLYFYWYRQILGQKVEFLVSFYNNEISEKSEIFDDQFSVERPDGSNFTLKIRSTKLEDSAMYFCASSQTGSGGTEAFFGQGTRLTVV.

The rearrangement links TRBV15 to TRBJ2-2; 7 nucleotides match TRBD1. The CDR3 runs 17 residues. The V gene's germline CDR1 is LNHNV and CDR2 YYDKDF (reference sequence). Trimming at V came to 1 base and at J to 2 bases, leaving 7 bases not matched to a gene. The CDR3 DNA sequence: TGTGCCACCAGCAGAGGTAGTGGGACAGCTAACACCGGGGAGCTGTTTTTT. Translated, it gives CATSRGSGTANTGELFF.

The gene calls are TRBV5-4 and TRBJ2-1; 8 positions match TRBD2. CDR3 length: 15 amino acids. Germline V CDR1 and CDR2: SGHNT, YYREEE (reference sequence). V lost 3 bases, J lost 7 bases, and 9 bases stayed unmatched. The DNA of the CDR3 is TGTGCCAGCAGCTCGAGCGGGAGAGGAAGGAATGAGCAGTTCTTC. Translated: CASSSSGRGRNEQFF.